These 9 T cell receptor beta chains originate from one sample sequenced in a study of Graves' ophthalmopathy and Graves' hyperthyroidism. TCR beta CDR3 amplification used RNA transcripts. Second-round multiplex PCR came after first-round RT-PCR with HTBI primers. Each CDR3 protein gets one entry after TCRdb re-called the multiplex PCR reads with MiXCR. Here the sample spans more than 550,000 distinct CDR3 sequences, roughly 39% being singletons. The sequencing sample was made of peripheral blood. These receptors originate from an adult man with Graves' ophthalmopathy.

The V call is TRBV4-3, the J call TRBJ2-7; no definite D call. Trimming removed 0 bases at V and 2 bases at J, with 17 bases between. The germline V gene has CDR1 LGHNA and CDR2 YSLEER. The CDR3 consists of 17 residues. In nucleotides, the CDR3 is TGCGCCAGCAGCCAAGACTTAGACGTTCGACCAACCTACGAGCAGTACTTC. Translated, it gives CASSQDLDVRPTYEQYF.

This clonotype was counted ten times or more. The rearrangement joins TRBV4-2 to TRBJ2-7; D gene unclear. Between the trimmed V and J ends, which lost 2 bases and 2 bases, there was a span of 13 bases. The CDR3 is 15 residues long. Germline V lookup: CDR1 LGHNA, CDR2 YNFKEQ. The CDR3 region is CASSQSTAAPYEQYF. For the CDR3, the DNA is TGTGCCAGCAGCCAATCTACGGCAGCCCCCTACGAGCAGTACTTC.

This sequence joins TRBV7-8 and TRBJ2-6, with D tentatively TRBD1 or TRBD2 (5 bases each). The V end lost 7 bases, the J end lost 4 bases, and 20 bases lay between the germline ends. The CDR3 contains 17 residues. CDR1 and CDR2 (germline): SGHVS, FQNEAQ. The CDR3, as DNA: TGTGCCAGCACTCCCAATTTCGGGACCCTGGGGGCCAACGTCCTGACTTTC. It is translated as CASTPNFGTLGANVLTF.

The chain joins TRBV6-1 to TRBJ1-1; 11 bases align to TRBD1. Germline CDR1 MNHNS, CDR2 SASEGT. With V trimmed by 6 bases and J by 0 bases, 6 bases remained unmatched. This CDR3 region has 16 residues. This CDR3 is CASREDRGHMNTEAFF. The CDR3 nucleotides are TGTGCCAGCAGAGAGGACAGGGGGCATATGAACACTGAAGCTTTCTTT.

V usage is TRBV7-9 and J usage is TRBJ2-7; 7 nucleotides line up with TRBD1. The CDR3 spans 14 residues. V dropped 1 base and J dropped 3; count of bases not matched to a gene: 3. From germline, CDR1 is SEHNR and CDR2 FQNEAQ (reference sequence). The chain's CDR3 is CASSLGGGLYEQYF. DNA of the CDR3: TGTGCCAGCAGCTTAGGAGGGGGCCTCTACGAGCAGTACTTC. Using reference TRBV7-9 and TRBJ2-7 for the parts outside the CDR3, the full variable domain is DTGVSQNPRHKITKRGQNVTFRCDPISEHNRLYWYRQTLGQGPEFLTYFQNEAQLEKSRLLSDRFSAERPKGSFSTLEIQRTEQGDSAMYLCASSLGGGLYEQYFGPGTRLTVT.

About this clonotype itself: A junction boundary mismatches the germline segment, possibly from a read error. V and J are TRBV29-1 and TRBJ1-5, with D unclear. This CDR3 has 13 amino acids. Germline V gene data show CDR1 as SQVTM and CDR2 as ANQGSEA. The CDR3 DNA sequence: TGCAGCGTTGAGCCAGAGTACAATGAGCCCCAGCATTTT. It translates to CSVEPEYNEPQHF. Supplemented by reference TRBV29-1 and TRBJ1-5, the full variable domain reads SAVISQKPSRDICQRGTSLTIQCQVDSQVTMMFWYRQQPGQSLTLIATANQGSEATYESGFVIDKFPISRPNLTFSTLTVSNMSPEDSSIYLCSVEPEYNEPQHFGDGTRLSIL.

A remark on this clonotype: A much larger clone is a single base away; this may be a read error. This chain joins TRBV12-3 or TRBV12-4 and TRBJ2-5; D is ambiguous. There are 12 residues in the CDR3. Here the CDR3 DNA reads TGTGCCAGCAGTTCATCTCGGCACGAGCAGGACTTC. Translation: CASSSSRHEQDF.

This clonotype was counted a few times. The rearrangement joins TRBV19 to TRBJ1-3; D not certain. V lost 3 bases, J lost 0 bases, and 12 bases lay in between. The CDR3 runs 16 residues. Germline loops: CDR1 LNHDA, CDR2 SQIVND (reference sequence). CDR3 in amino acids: CASSIAPQFSGNTIYF. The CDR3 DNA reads TGTGCCAGTAGTATCGCCCCACAGTTCTCTGGAAACACCATATATTTT.

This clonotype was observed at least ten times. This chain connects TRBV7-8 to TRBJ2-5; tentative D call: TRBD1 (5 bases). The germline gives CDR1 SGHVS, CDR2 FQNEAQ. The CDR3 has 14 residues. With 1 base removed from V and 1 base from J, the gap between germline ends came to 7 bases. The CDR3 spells CASSLGTSQETQYF. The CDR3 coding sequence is TGTGCCAGCAGCTTAGGGACATCCCAAGAGACCCAGTACTTC.